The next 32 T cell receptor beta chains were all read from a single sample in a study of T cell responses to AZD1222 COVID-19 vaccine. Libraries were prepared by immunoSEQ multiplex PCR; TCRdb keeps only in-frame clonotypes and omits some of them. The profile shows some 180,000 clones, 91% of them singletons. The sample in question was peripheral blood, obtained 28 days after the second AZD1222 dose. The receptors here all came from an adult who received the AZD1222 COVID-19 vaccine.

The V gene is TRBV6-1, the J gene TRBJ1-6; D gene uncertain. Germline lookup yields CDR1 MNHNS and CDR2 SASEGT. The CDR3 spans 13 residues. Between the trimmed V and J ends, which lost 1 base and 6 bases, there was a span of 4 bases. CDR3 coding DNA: TGTGCCAGCAGTGAAGTGCTTAATTCACCCCTCCACTTT. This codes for CASSEVLNSPLHF.

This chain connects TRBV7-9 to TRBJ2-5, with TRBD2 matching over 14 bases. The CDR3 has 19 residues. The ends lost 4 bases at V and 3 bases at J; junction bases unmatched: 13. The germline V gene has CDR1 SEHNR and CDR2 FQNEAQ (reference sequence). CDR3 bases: TGTGCCAGCAGCTCAACCGGGACTAGCGGGAGTGTAATAGAAGAGACCCAGTACTTC. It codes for CASSSTGTSGSVIEETQYF.

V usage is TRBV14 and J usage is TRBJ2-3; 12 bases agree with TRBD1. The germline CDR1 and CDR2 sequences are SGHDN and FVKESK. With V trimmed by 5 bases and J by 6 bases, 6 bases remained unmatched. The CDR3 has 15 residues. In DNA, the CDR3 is TGTGCCAGCAGCTTCGGGACAGGGGGCGTGGATACGCAGTATTTT. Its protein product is CASSFGTGGVDTQYF.

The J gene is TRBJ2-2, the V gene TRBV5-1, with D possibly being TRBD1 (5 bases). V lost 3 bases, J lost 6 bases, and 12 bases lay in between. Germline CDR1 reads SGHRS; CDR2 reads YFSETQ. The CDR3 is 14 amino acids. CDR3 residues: CASSSRAGPGELFF. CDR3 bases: TGCGCCAGCAGCTCCCGGGCAGGGCCCGGGGAGCTGTTTTTT.

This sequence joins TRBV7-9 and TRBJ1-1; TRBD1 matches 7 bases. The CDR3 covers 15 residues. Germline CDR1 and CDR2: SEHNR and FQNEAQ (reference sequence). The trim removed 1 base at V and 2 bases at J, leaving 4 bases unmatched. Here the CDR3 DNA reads TGTGCCAGCAGCTTAGAAGACAGGGTAAACACTGAAGCTTTCTTT. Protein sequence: CASSLEDRVNTEAFF. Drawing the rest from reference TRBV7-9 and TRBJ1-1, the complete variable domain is DTGVSQNPRHKITKRGQNVTFRCDPISEHNRLYWYRQTLGQGPEFLTYFQNEAQLEKSRLLSDRFSAERPKGSFSTLEIQRTEQGDSAMYLCASSLEDRVNTEAFFGQGTRLTVV.

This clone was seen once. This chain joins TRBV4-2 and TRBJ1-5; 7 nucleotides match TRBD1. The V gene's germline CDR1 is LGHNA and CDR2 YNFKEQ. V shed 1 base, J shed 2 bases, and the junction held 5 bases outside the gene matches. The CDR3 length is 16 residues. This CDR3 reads CASSQGDREGNQPQHF. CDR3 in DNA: TGTGCCAGCAGCCAAGGAGACAGGGAGGGCAATCAGCCCCAGCATTTT.

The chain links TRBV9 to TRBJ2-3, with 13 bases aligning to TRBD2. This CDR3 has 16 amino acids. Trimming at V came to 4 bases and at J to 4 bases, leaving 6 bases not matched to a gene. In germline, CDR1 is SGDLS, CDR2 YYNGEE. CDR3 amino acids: CASSPRTSGSSDTQYF. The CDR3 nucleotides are TGTGCCAGCAGCCCCCGGACTAGCGGGAGCTCAGATACGCAGTATTTT.

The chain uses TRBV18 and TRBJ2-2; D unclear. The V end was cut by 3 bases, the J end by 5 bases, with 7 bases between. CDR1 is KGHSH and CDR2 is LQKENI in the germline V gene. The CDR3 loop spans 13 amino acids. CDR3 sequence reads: CASSPLETGELFF. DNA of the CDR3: TGTGCCAGCTCACCGTTGGAAACCGGGGAGCTGTTTTTT. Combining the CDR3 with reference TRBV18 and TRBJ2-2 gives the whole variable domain NAGVMQNPRHLVRRRGQEARLRCSPMKGHSHVYWYRQLPEEGLKFMVYLQKENIIDESGMPKERFSAEFPKEGPSILRIQQVVRGDSAAYFCASSPLETGELFFGEGSRLTVL.

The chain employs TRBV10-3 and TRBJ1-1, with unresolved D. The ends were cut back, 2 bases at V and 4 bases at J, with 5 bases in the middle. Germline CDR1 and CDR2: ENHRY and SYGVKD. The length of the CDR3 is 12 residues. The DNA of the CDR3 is TGTGCCATCAGTGAGCGAGGCACTGAAGCTTTCTTT. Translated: CAISERGTEAFF.

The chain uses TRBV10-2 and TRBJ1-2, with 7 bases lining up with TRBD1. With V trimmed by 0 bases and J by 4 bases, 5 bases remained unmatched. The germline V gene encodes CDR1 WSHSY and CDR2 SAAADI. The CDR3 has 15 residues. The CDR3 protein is CASSESNRGSYGYTF. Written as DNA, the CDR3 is TGCGCCAGCAGTGAGTCTAACAGGGGATCCTATGGCTACACCTTC.

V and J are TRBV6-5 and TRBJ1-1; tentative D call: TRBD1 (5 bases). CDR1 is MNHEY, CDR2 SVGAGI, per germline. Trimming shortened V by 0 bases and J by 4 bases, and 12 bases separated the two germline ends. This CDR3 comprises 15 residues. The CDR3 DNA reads TGTGCCAGCAGTTACTCGCGGCAGGGTACCACTGAAGCTTTCTTT. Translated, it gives CASSYSRQGTTEAFF.

The DNA of the CDR3 is TGTGCCAGCACTGGACAGGTTGTGGATCAGCCCCAGCATTTT. Translated: CASTGQVVDQPQHF. The rearrangement joins TRBV6-5 to TRBJ1-5; 7 bases match TRBD1. This CDR3 region has 14 residues. Germline assignment: CDR1 MNHEY and CDR2 SVGAGI. After removal of 7 bases from V and 5 bases from J, the junction contained 8 bases not matched to a gene.

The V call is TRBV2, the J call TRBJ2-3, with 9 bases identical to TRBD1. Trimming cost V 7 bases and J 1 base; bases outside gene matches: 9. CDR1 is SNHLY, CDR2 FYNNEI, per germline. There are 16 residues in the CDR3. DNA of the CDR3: TGTGCCAGCATTCTTACAGGGGGCCGAGGCACAGATACGCAGTATTTT. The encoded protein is CASILTGGRGTDTQYF.

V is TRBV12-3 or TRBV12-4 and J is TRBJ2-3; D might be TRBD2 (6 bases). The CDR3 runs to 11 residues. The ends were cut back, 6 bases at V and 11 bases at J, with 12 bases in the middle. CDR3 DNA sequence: TGTGCCAGCAGGTGGGACTCCCGGCAGTATTTT. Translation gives CASRWDSRQYF.

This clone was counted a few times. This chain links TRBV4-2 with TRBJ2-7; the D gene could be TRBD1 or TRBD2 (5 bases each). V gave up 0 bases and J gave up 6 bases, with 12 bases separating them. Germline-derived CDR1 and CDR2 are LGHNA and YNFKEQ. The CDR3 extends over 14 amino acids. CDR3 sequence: CASSQDQTGLEQYF. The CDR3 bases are TGTGCCAGCAGCCAAGATCAGACGGGGCTCGAGCAGTACTTC.

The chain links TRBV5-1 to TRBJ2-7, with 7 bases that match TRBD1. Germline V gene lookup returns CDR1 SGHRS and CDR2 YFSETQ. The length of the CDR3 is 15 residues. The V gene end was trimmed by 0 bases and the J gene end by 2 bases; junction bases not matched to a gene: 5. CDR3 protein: CASSLAWTGAYEQYF. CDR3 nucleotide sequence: TGCGCCAGCAGCTTGGCCTGGACAGGCGCCTACGAGCAGTACTTC.

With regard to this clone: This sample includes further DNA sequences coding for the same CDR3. In nucleotides, the CDR3 is TGTGCCAGCTCACCAGGGAGGAACACTGAAGCTTTCTTT. It yields the protein CASSPGRNTEAFF. J is TRBJ1-1 and V is TRBV18; no clear D gene. V lost 2 bases and J lost 1, with 5 bases in between. The CDR3 contains 13 residues. CDR1 is KGHSH, CDR2 LQKENI, per germline.

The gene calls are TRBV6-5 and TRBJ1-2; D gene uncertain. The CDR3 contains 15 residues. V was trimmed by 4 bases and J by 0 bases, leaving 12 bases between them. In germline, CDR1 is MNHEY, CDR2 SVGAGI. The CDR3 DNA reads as TGTGCCAGCAGTTTCCGGGCAGTAGCTAACTATGGCTACACCTTC. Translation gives CASSFRAVANYGYTF.

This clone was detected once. CDR3 residues: CASSRGGRTDTQYF. The CDR3 DNA sequence: TGTGCCAGCAGCAGGGGGGGCCGGACAGATACGCAGTATTTT. V gene TRBV3-1 (or the pseudogene TRBV3-2) combines with J gene TRBJ2-3, with a possible D match to TRBD2 (7 bases). The length of the CDR3 is 14 residues. Trimming took 5 bases from V and 3 from J, leaving 12 bases between them. Germline V lookup: CDR1 LGHDT, CDR2 YNNKEL (reference sequence).

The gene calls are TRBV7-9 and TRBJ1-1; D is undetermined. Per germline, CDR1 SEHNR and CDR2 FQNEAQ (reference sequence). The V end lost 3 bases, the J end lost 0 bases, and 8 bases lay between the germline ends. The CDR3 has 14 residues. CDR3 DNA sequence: TGTGCCAGCAGCTTGGGGATTCTGAACACTGAAGCTTTCTTT. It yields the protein CASSLGILNTEAFF. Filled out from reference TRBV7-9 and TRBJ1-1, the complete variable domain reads DTGVSQNPRHKITKRGQNVTFRCDPISEHNRLYWYRQTLGQGPEFLTYFQNEAQLEKSRLLSDRFSAERPKGSFSTLEIQRTEQGDSAMYLCASSLGILNTEAFFGQGTRLTVV.

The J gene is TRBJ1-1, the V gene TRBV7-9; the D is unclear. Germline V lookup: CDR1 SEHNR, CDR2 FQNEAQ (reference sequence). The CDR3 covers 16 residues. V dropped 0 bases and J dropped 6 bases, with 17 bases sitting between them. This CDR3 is CASSLAFNSGQAEAFF. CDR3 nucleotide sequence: TGTGCCAGCAGCTTAGCGTTTAATTCGGGTCAAGCTGAAGCTTTCTTT.

The CDR3 nucleotides are TGTGCCAGCACCACCCCCGTACAGGGGGGCTCTGGGGCCAACGTCCTGACTTTC. It yields the protein CASTTPVQGGSGANVLTF. The chain couples TRBV11-2 to TRBJ2-6; 8 bases fit TRBD1. This CDR3 contains 18 residues. The trim removed 7 bases at V and 0 bases at J, leaving 11 bases unmatched. Germline V CDR1 and CDR2: SGHAT, FQNNGV.

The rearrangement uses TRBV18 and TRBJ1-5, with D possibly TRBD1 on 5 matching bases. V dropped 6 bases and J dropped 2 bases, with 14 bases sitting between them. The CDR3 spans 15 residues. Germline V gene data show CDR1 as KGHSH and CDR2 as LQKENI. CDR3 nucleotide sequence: TGTGCCAGCTCCCACGGGCTACAGGGCAATCAGCCCCAGCATTTT. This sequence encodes CASSHGLQGNQPQHF.

The CDR3 region is CAWTLASSGNTIYF. CDR3 sequence (DNA): TGTGCCTGGACCCTGGCTAGCTCTGGAAACACCATATATTTT. The chain combines TRBV30 with TRBJ1-3; no definite D call. The V end lost 4 bases, the J end lost 0 bases, and 10 bases lay between the germline ends. Germline CDR1 GTSNPN, CDR2 SVGIG (reference sequence). The CDR3 runs to 14 residues. The variable domain in full, with the rest retrieved from reference TRBV30 and TRBJ1-3, is SQTIHQWPATLVQPVGSPLSLECTVEGTSNPNLYWYRQAAGRGLQLLFYSVGIGQISSEVPQNLSASRPQDRQFILSSKKLLLSDSGFYLCAWTLASSGNTIYFGEGSWLTVV.

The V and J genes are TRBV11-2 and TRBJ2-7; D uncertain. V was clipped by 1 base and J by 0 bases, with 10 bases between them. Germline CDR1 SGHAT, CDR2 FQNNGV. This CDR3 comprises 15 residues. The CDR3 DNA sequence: TGTGCCAGCAGCTTAGGACAACTGATCTCCTACGAGCAGTACTTC. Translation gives CASSLGQLISYEQYF.

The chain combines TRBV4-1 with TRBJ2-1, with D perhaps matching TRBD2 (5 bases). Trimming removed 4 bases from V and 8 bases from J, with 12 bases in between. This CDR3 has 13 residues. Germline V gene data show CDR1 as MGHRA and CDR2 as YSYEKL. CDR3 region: CASSPGVRDEQFF. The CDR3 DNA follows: TGCGCCAGCAGCCCCGGGGTTAGGGATGAGCAGTTCTTC.

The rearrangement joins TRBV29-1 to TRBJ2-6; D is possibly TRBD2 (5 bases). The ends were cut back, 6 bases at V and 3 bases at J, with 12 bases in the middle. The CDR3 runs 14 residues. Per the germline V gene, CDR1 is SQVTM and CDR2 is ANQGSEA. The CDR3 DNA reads TGCAGCGTAGTGGAGGATTTTGGGGCCAACGTCCTGACTTTC. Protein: CSVVEDFGANVLTF.

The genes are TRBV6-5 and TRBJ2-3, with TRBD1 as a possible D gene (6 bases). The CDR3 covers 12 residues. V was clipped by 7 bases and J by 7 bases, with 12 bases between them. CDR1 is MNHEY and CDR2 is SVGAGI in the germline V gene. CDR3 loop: CASNPTGNTQYF. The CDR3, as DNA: TGTGCCAGCAATCCTACAGGGAATACGCAGTATTTT.

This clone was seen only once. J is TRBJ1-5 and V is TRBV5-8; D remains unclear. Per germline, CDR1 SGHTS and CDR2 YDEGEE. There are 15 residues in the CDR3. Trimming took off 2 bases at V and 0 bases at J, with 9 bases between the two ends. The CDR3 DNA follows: TGTGCCAGCAGCTTTGGGTCATATAGCAATCAGCCCCAGCATTTT. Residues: CASSFGSYSNQPQHF.

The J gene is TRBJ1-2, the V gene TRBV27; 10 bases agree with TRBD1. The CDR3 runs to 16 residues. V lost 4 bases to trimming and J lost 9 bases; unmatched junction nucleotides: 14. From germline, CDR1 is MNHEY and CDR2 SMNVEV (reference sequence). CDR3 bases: TGTGCCAGCAGTTCGCATAACCCGGGACAGGGGTTGCGCTACACCTTC. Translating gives CASSSHNPGQGLRYTF.

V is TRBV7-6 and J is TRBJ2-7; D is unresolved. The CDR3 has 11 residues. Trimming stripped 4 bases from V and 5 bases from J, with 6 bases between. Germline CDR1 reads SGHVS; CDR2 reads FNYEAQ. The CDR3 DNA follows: TGTGCCAGCAGCTCCAATAACGAGCAGTACTTC. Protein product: CASSSNNEQYF. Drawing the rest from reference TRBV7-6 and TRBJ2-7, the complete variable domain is GAGVSQSPRYKVTKRGQDVALRCDPISGHVSLYWYRQALGQGPEFLTYFNYEAQQDKSGLPNDRFSAERPEGSISTLTIQRTEQRDSAMYRCASSSNNEQYFGPGTRLTVT.

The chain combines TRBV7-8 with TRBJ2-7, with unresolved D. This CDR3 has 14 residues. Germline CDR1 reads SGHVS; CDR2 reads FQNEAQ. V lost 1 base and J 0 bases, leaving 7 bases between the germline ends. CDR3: CASSLGLGSYEQYF. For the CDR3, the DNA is TGTGCCAGCAGCTTAGGTCTGGGCTCCTACGAGCAGTACTTC.